This T cell receptor beta chain was captured by sequencing in a study of blood T cell repertoires in COVID-19. In the study overall: Spain, Italy and the United States supplied samples that represented acute and convalescent COVID-19.

J gave up 2 bases and V 1 base, and 8 bases lay outside the gene matches. From germline, CDR1 is KGHSH and CDR2 LQKENI. This CDR3 is built from 18 residues. Sequencing used immunoSEQ multiplex PCR; TCRdb keeps in-frame clones, though not all of them. The top ten clones hold around 4.6% of a sample with about 320,000 clones, over 75% of them seen once. This clone has just one count. The chain uses TRBV18 and TRBJ2-5; 12 nucleotides agree with TRBD2. The receptor was isolated from a man aged 25-40 years who had recovered from COVID-19. The sample consisted of PBMCs or T cells enriched from blood (not recorded which). This chain's CDR3 is CASSPQYELAGGQETQYF. As DNA, the CDR3 is TGTGCCAGCTCACCACAATACGAACTAGCGGGGGGACAAGAGACCCAGTACTTC.